This TCR beta chain was captured by sequencing in a study of T cell repertoires in cytomegalovirus infection. Turning to the study itself: Public TCR beta signatures marked donors with CMV infection and the matching HLA. Overall study findings and caveats: Clonotypes of TCR beta that were HLA-C-restricted and CMV-specific dominated the ex vivo response. Public TCR beta family frequency separated CMV-and-HLA carriers, including in an independent cohort.

The CDR3 runs to 16 residues. The germline V and J ends were trimmed by 6 bases and 4 bases, with 19 bases remaining between them. CDR1 SGHAT and CDR2 FQNNGV come from the germline V gene. There are a few counts of this clonotype. Its antigen is not identified. MiXCR, run by TCRdb on the reads, gives a single entry per CDR3 protein. The sample carries 900,000 to 950,000 distinct CDR3 sequences, roughly a third recorded once. The starting material was cultured CD8+ T cells from PBMCs, obtained from culture after CMV antigen stimulation. This chain connects TRBV11-2 to TRBJ2-1, with D hard to call. The sequence came from a human donor in good health (CMV status not recorded). Some clones in this sample may be carry-over from other donors' samples. CDR3 sequence: CASSPYVLVGYNEQFF. DNA of the CDR3: TGTGCCAGCAGTCCTTATGTTCTGGTAGGATACAATGAGCAGTTCTTC.